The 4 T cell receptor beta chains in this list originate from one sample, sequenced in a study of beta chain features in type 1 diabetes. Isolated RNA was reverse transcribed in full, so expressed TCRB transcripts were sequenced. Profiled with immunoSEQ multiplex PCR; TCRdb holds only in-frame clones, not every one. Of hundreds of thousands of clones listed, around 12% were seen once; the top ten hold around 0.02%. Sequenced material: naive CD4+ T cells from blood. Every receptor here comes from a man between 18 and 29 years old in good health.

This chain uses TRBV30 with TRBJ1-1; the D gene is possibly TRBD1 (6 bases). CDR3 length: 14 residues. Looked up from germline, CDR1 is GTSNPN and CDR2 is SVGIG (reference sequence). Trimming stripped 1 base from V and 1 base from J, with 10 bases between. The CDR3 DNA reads TGTGCCTGGAGTGCTCCCAGGGGGAACACTGAAGCTTTCTTT. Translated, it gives CAWSAPRGNTEAFF.

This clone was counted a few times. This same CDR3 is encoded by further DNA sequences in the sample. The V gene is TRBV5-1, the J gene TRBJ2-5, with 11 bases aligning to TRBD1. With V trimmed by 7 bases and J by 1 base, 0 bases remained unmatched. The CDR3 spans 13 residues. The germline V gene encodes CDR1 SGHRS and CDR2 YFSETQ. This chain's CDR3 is CASGTGGQETQYF. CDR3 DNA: TGCGCCAGCGGGACAGGGGGCCAAGAGACCCAGTACTTC.

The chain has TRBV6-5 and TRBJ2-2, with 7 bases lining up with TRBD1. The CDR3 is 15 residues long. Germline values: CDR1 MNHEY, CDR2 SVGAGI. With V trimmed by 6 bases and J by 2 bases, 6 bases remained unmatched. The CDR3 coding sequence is TGTGCCAGCAGACAGGGGCCTGGAAACACCGGGGAGCTGTTTTTT. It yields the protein CASRQGPGNTGELFF.

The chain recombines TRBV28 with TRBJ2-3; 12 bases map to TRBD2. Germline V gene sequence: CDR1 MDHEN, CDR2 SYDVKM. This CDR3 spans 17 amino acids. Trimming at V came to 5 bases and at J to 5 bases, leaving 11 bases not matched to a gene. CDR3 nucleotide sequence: TGTGCCAGCAGTCCCCCCCGACTAGCGGGAGAGGTAGATACGCAGTATTTT. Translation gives CASSPPRLAGEVDTQYF.